The clone carrying this T cell receptor beta chain occurred many times. The record originates from a study of blood T cells in healthy people across ages. Per the germline V gene, CDR1 is SEHNR and CDR2 is FQNEAQ (reference sequence). This CDR3 has 15 residues. Trimming pared 10 bases from V and 6 bases from J, leaving 23 bases between. A sample-barcoded 5' primer and a J-beta primer mix were used in a second PCR of roughly 6 to 11 cycles. Each CDR3 protein gets one entry after TCRdb re-called the 5' RACE reads with MiXCR. Of fewer than 950,000 distinct CDR3 sequences in the sample, about 37% are singletons; the top ten hold 10% to 15%.

The sequenced material came from blood. The chain carries TRBV7-9 and TRBJ2-3, with TRBD1 as a possible D gene (5 bases). This TCR was recovered from a man younger than 35 in good health. The CDR3 DNA reads TGTGCCAACTCTCCCCTAATCGACAGAAAGGATACGCAGTATTTT. Amino acids: CANSPLIDRKDTQYF.